Each of the 32 T cell receptor beta chains below was sequenced from the same sample in a study of cytomegalovirus exposure and HLA in healthy donors. 60 Vbeta and 13 Jbeta primers were used in PCR. Profiled with immunoSEQ multiplex PCR; TCRdb holds only in-frame clones, not every one. Seen here are over 130,000 clones, roughly 80% observed once, and the top ten hold over 1%. The sample comprised PBMCs. Every receptor here comes from a female donor in good health and CMV-seronegative.

V and J are TRBV2 and TRBJ2-1, with TRBD2 matching 10 bases. The CDR3 runs to 18 residues. Unmatched junction bases numbered 13, after V lost 6 bases and J lost 2 bases. Germline V gene sequence: CDR1 SNHLY, CDR2 FYNNEI. This chain's CDR3 is CASRGPSGRNWAYNEQFF. In DNA form, the CDR3 reads TGTGCCAGCAGGGGACCTAGCGGGAGAAACTGGGCCTACAATGAGCAGTTCTTC.

J is TRBJ2-3 and V is TRBV27, with a tentative D call TRBD2 (6 bases). This CDR3 comprises 13 residues. Germline V CDR1 and CDR2: MNHEY, SMNVEV (reference sequence). Trimming stripped 6 bases from V and 2 bases from J, with 9 bases between. CDR3 sequence: CASRDYNTDTQYF. The CDR3 coding sequence is TGTGCCAGCAGGGACTACAACACAGATACGCAGTATTTT.

The chain couples TRBV28 to TRBJ2-5, with 12 bases that match TRBD1. This CDR3 contains 15 residues. The junction had 5 bases not matched to a gene; V was cut back by 4 bases and J by 5 bases. Germline CDR1 and CDR2: MDHEN and SYDVKM. The chain's CDR3 is CASSSWGQGAETQYF. As DNA, the CDR3 is TGTGCCAGCAGTTCTTGGGGACAGGGGGCCGAGACCCAGTACTTC.

The chain combines TRBV6-6 with TRBJ1-1; a weak D match, TRBD1 (5 bases). Trimming pared 5 bases from V and 5 bases from J, leaving 18 bases between. Germline V lookup: CDR1 MNHNY, CDR2 SVGAGI (reference sequence). The CDR3 has 15 residues. The CDR3 protein is CASSRDSQGGTEAFF. The DNA of the CDR3 is TGTGCCAGCAGTCGGGACTCCCAGGGCGGGACTGAAGCTTTCTTT.

This chain connects TRBV5-1 to TRBJ1-3; D call uncertain. CDR3 length: 16 amino acids. Trimming removed 0 bases at V and 4 bases at J, with 14 bases between. Per germline, CDR1 SGHRS and CDR2 YFSETQ. The CDR3 DNA follows: TGCGCCAGCAGCTTGGCGGCTTCGGAGTCCGGAAACACCATATATTTT. Residues: CASSLAASESGNTIYF.

This chain joins TRBV2 and TRBJ2-7; TRBD2 is a possible D gene (6 bases). The CDR3 loop spans 13 amino acids. V was pared by 3 bases and J by 4 bases, with 10 bases between. Germline V gene lookup returns CDR1 SNHLY and CDR2 FYNNEI. CDR3 residues: CASSDGSGYEQYF. The CDR3 nucleotides read TGTGCCAGCAGTGACGGGAGTGGATACGAGCAGTACTTC.

The rearrangement uses TRBV2 and TRBJ2-5; D may be TRBD2 (5 bases). This CDR3 has 15 residues. Germline assignment: CDR1 SNHLY and CDR2 FYNNEI. The germline V and J ends were trimmed by 6 bases and 3 bases, with 17 bases remaining between them. The CDR3 DNA follows: TGTGCCAGCAGCGATCCCCCGGACTTGAAAGAGACCCAGTACTTC. Protein product: CASSDPPDLKETQYF.

The V and J genes are TRBV19 and TRBJ1-2, with D perhaps matching TRBD1 (5 bases). V dropped 6 bases and J dropped 1 base, with 21 bases sitting between them. This CDR3 contains 17 residues. Germline-derived CDR1 and CDR2 are LNHDA and SQIVND (reference sequence). The CDR3 is CASRKDGGTIINYGYTF. DNA for the CDR3: TGTGCCAGTAGAAAGGACGGGGGAACAATCATTAACTATGGCTACACCTTC.

The V and J genes are TRBV7-9 and TRBJ2-5; TRBD1 matches 7 bases. V dropped 8 bases and J dropped 2; count of bases not matched to a gene: 8. CDR3 length: 14 amino acids. Germline assignment: CDR1 SEHNR and CDR2 FQNEAQ (reference sequence). CDR3 nucleotides: TGTGCCAGCGGAAAGACAGGGACGCAAGAGACCCAGTACTTC. This sequence encodes CASGKTGTQETQYF.

The V gene is TRBV25-1, the J gene TRBJ2-7; the D gene is possibly TRBD2 (7 bases). This CDR3 has 13 amino acids. The V gene's germline CDR1 is MGHDK and CDR2 SYGVNS. CDR3 sequence (DNA): TGTGCTTGTAGGGGGGGTTGGCCTTACGAGCAGTACTTC. Amino acids: CACRGGWPYEQYF.

The chain employs TRBV6-5 and TRBJ1-5, with D perhaps matching TRBD1 (5 bases). This CDR3 has 13 residues. Germline V gene sequence: CDR1 MNHEY, CDR2 SVGAGI. V was clipped by 5 bases and J by 3 bases, with 8 bases between them. In DNA, the CDR3 is TGTGCCAGCAGTAGGGGTAACAATCAGCCCCAGCATTTT. Protein: CASSRGNNQPQHF.

The chain uses TRBV6-5 and TRBJ1-1; 8 bases agree with TRBD1. After removal of 2 bases from V and 10 bases from J, the junction contained 9 bases not matched to a gene. CDR3 length: 14 amino acids. Germline V gene data show CDR1 as MNHEY and CDR2 as SVGAGI. This chain's CDR3 is CASSYRDRLGRAFF. CDR3 nucleotide sequence: TGTGCCAGCAGTTACCGGGACAGGCTTGGTAGAGCTTTCTTT.

This clone was recorded only once. The chain is built from TRBV6-7 and TRBJ2-3; TRBD2 is a possible D gene (5 bases). TRBV6-7 falls under the ORF class, with uncertain function. V shed 0 bases and J shed 3 bases, with 7 bases lying between them. This CDR3 comprises 14 residues. The DNA of the CDR3 is TGTGCCAGCAGTTACTCCGAGGGTACAGATACGCAGTATTTT. It is translated as CASSYSEGTDTQYF.

This clone was counted once. Other nucleotide sequences in the sample specify the same CDR3. The rearrangement joins TRBV10-3 to TRBJ2-7; D gene unclear. Per germline, CDR1 ENHRY and CDR2 SYGVKD. Trimming pared 2 bases from V and 0 bases from J, leaving 5 bases between. The CDR3 loop spans 13 amino acids. The CDR3 spells CAISEGSSYEQYF. CDR3 DNA: TGTGCCATCAGTGAGGGCAGCTCCTACGAGCAGTACTTC.

The J gene is TRBJ2-2, the V gene TRBV27; possibly TRBD2 for D (5 bases). The CDR3 is made up of 14 amino acids. Per the germline V gene, CDR1 is MNHEY and CDR2 is SMNVEV (reference sequence). Trimming took off 7 bases at V and 8 bases at J, with 17 bases between the two ends. CDR3 region: CASTRLSDGGELFF. CDR3 sequence (DNA): TGTGCCAGCACCCGACTAAGCGACGGTGGGGAGCTGTTTTTT.

This clone has a handful of counts. J is TRBJ2-1 and V is TRBV29-1; 12 bases fit TRBD2. The length of the CDR3 is 15 residues. V dropped 6 bases and J dropped 10; count of bases not matched to a gene: 13. The germline V gene encodes CDR1 SQVTM and CDR2 ANQGSEA. The CDR3, as DNA: TGCAGCGTCCATCCCGCTAGCGGGAGGGTCCGGGAGCAGTTCTTC. The encoded protein is CSVHPASGRVREQFF.

This chain connects TRBV6-4 to TRBJ2-3; 7 nucleotides agree with TRBD1. The CDR3 length is 15 residues. Germline V gene sequence: CDR1 MRHNA, CDR2 SNTAGT. Unmatched junction bases numbered 6, after V lost 4 bases and J lost 2 bases. The CDR3 DNA reads as TGTGCCAGCAGTGCTCGACAGGGTTCCACAGATACGCAGTATTTT. Translating gives CASSARQGSTDTQYF.

The DNA for the CDR3 is TGTGCCAGCAGGCGAGAGCGGAGCACAGATACGCAGTATTTT. Encoded protein: CASRRERSTDTQYF. The chain recombines TRBV27 with TRBJ2-3; the D gene is possibly TRBD2 (5 bases). Germline CDR1 is MNHEY and CDR2 is SMNVEV (reference sequence). This CDR3 has 14 amino acids. V was clipped by 6 bases and J by 0 bases, with 10 bases between them.

The rearrangement uses TRBV7-9 and TRBJ1-1; the D gene is possibly TRBD1 (6 bases). This CDR3 has 14 amino acids. Between the trimmed V and J ends, which lost 1 base and 4 bases, there was a span of 10 bases. Germline V gene sequence: CDR1 SEHNR, CDR2 FQNEAQ (reference sequence). The CDR3 spells CASSLGGLGTEAFF. The CDR3 coding sequence is TGTGCCAGCAGCTTAGGGGGGCTGGGCACTGAAGCTTTCTTT.

The chain couples TRBV10-1 to TRBJ2-7, with D perhaps matching TRBD2 (6 bases). Germline V gene lookup returns CDR1 WNHNN and CDR2 SYGVQD (reference sequence). CDR3 length: 15 amino acids. Trimming cost V 0 bases and J 2 bases, with 11 bases left between them. Here the CDR3 DNA reads TGCGCCAGCAGTGAGTCCTCTAGCGTAACCTACGAGCAGTACTTC. It yields the protein CASSESSSVTYEQYF.

The rearrangement joins TRBV19 to TRBJ1-5, with 7 bases identical to TRBD1. Germline CDR1 and CDR2: LNHDA and SQIVND (reference sequence). With 5 bases clipped from V and 6 bases from J, the junction kept 1 base outside the gene matches. This CDR3 region has 12 residues. This CDR3 reads CASSPGGQPQHF. The CDR3 coding sequence is TGTGCCAGTAGTCCAGGGGGTCAGCCCCAGCATTTT.

The chain carries TRBV29-1 and TRBJ2-5; 9 bases are shared with TRBD1. Germline V lookup: CDR1 SQVTM, CDR2 ANQGSEA. J gave up 2 bases and V 6 bases, and 4 bases lay outside the gene matches. This CDR3 has 13 amino acids. CDR3 protein: CSVLQGAQETQYF. The DNA of the CDR3 is TGCAGCGTCCTACAGGGGGCTCAAGAGACCCAGTACTTC.

V usage is TRBV7-2 and J usage is TRBJ2-1, with TRBD2 matching 8 bases. V was clipped by 2 bases and J by 7 bases; unmatched bases: 10. The length of the CDR3 is 16 residues. Germline V gene sequence: CDR1 SGHTA, CDR2 FQGNSA. CDR3 in amino acids: CASSLSAAGVRNEQFF. The CDR3 DNA reads TGTGCCAGCAGCTTATCAGCAGCGGGGGTCCGGAATGAGCAGTTCTTC.

This chain connects TRBV6-1 to TRBJ1-1, with 8 bases that match TRBD1. The CDR3 is 15 residues long. Germline V gene data show CDR1 as MNHNS and CDR2 as SASEGT. V shed 6 bases and J 1 base; nucleotides not matched to a gene: 7. The CDR3 bases are TGTGCCAGCAGACCACACAGGGGGTCGAACACTGAAGCTTTCTTT. Its translation is CASRPHRGSNTEAFF.

Notes on this clone: This is likely a read error, given that the CDR3 carries no conserved phenylalanine or tryptophan at its end. The chain carries TRBV29-1 and TRBJ2-2; D is unresolved. In germline, CDR1 is SQVTM, CDR2 ANQGSEA. This CDR3 has 13 residues. The V gene lost 3 bases and the J gene lost 1 base, with 6 bases spanning the gap. As DNA, the CDR3 is TGCAGCGTTGAGGAGAAGAACACCGGGGAGCTGTTTGTT. Translation: CSVEEKNTGELFV.

The genes are TRBV19 and TRBJ2-7; D perhaps matches TRBD1 (6 bases). The length of the CDR3 is 15 residues. V lost 3 bases and J lost 1, with 13 bases in between. In germline, CDR1 is LNHDA, CDR2 SQIVND (reference sequence). The CDR3 region is CASSIYGRGSYEQYF. Here the CDR3 DNA reads TGTGCCAGTAGTATTTATGGCAGGGGATCCTACGAGCAGTACTTC. The full variable domain, in which reference TRBV19 and TRBJ2-7 provide the parts outside the CDR3, is DGGITQSPKYLFRKEGQNVTLSCEQNLNHDAMYWYRQDPGQGLRLIYYSQIVNDFQKGDIAEGYSVSREKKESFPLTVTSAQKNPTAFYLCASSIYGRGSYEQYFGPGTRLTVT.

The sample holds one count of this clone. This sequence joins TRBV27 and TRBJ1-5, with 8 bases fitting TRBD1. From germline, CDR1 is MNHEY and CDR2 SMNVEV (reference sequence). V lost 8 bases, J lost 0 bases, and 24 bases stayed unmatched. CDR3 length equals 21 residues. The chain's CDR3 is CASSPKIRQGPFRYSNQPQHF. The DNA for the CDR3 is TGTGCCAGCTCTCCCAAGATACGACAGGGGCCCTTCCGGTATAGCAATCAGCCCCAGCATTTT.

This clone was seen a few times. The genes are TRBV5-1 and TRBJ2-7; D possibly corresponds to TRBD1 (6 bases). The CDR3 has 14 residues. The V gene's germline CDR1 is SGHRS and CDR2 YFSETQ. V lost 2 bases to trimming and J lost 7 bases, with 16 bases between them. The CDR3 sequence: CASSFSGQGQEQYF. CDR3 nucleotide sequence: TGCGCCAGCAGCTTTTCCGGGCAGGGGCAAGAGCAGTACTTC.

The genes are TRBV5-1 and TRBJ2-7; the match to TRBD1 covers 8 bases. Germline V gene data show CDR1 as SGHRS and CDR2 as YFSETQ. After removal of 3 bases from V and 2 bases from J, the junction contained 4 bases not matched to a gene. This CDR3 has 14 residues. As DNA, the CDR3 is TGCGCCAGCAGCTCAGGGGGCAGAGCCTACGAGCAGTACTTC. Encoded protein: CASSSGGRAYEQYF. Full variable domain (rest looked up from reference TRBV5-1 and TRBJ2-7): KAGVTQTPRYLIKTRGQQVTLSCSPISGHRSVSWYQQTPGQGLQFLFEYFSETQRNKGNFPGRFSGRQFSNSRSEMNVSTLELGDSALYLCASSSGGRAYEQYFGPGTRLTVT.

The chain couples TRBV6-5 to TRBJ2-7, with a tentative D call TRBD1 (5 bases). The ends were cut back, 6 bases at V and 5 bases at J, with 20 bases in the middle. The CDR3 totals 15 residues. The germline V gene encodes CDR1 MNHEY and CDR2 SVGAGI. The CDR3: CASRTGQGSSHEQYF. The CDR3 DNA reads as TGTGCCAGCAGGACCGGACAAGGGTCTTCCCACGAGCAGTACTTC.

The rearrangement links TRBV5-5 to TRBJ2-3, with TRBD2 matching over 10 bases. Germline V gene lookup returns CDR1 SGHKS and CDR2 YYEKEE (reference sequence). This CDR3 has 15 amino acids. V shed 2 bases and J 4 bases; nucleotides not matched to a gene: 4. This CDR3 reads CASSLTGTSADTQYF. The DNA for the CDR3 is TGTGCCAGCAGCTTAACCGGGACTAGCGCAGATACGCAGTATTTT. Full variable domain (remainder filled in from reference TRBV5-5 and TRBJ2-3): DAGVTQSPTHLIKTRGQQVTLRCSPISGHKSVSWYQQVLGQGPQFIFQYYEKEERGRGNFPDRFSARQFPNYSSELNVNALLLGDSALYLCASSLTGTSADTQYFGPGTRLTVL.

About this clone: Lacking the conserved final phenylalanine or tryptophan, this CDR3 likely reflects a read error. The chain has TRBV30 and TRBJ1-1; D unresolved. V was pared by 2 bases and J by 5 bases, with 3 bases between. CDR3 length: 10 amino acids. The germline gives CDR1 GTSNPN, CDR2 SVGIG (reference sequence). Here the CDR3 reads CAWSRTEAFL. CDR3 in DNA: TGTGCCTGGAGTAGAACTGAAGCTTTCCTT.